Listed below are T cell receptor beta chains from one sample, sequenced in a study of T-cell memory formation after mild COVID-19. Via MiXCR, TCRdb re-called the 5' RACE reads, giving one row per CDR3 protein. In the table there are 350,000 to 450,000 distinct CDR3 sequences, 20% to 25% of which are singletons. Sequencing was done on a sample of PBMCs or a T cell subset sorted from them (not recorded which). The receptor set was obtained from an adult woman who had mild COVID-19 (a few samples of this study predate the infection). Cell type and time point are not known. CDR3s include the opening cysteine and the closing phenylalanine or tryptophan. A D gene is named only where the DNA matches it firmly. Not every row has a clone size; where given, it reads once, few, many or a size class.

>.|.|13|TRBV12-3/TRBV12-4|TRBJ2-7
TGTGCCAGCAGGCTAGCAGCTTCCCACGAGCAGTACTTC
CASRLAASHEQYF
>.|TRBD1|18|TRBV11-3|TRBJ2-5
TGTGCCAGCAGCACCGGACAGGGGGACTTCACGTCAGGAGAGACCCAGTACTTC
CASSTGQGDFTSGETQYF
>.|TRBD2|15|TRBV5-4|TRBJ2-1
TGTGCCAGCAGCTCACGGGGGGAGGGCGCCGGTGAGCAGTTCTTC
CASSSRGEGAGEQFF
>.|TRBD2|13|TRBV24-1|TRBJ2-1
TGTGCCACCAGGCCAGCGGGGTGGGATGAGCAGTTCTTC
CATRPAGWDEQFF
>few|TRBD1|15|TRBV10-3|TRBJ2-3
TGTGCCAACCGGGACAGTAAAGGGGATCCAGATACGCAGTATTTT
CANRDSKGDPDTQYF
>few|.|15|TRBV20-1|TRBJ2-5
TGCAGTGCCCGCCCCCAACGGGGGGCCAGGGAGACCCAGTACTTC
CSARPQRGARETQYF
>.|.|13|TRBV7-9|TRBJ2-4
TGTGCCAGCAGCTTACCGGGACACAACATTCAGTACTTC
CASSLPGHNIQYF
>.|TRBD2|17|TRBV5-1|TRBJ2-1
TGCGCCAGCAGCCCCCAGTCCTTGGCGGGAGCCTACAATGAGCAGTTCTTC
CASSPQSLAGAYNEQFF
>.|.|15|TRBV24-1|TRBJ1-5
TGTGCCACCAGTGATCCCGACAGACGCAATCAGCCCCAGCATTTT
CATSDPDRRNQPQHF
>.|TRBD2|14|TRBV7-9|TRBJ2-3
TGTGCCAGCCTAGCGGGGGGTAGCACAGATACGCAGTATTTT
CASLAGGSTDTQYF
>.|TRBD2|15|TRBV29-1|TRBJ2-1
TGCAGCGTTGAAGAGGCACGCGGGGGGTACAATGAGCAGTTCTTC
CSVEEARGGYNEQFF
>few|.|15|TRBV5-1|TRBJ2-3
TGCGCCAGCAGCTTAGGAGGGGGCTACACAGATACGCAGTATTTT
CASSLGGGYTDTQYF
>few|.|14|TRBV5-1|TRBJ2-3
TGCGCCAGCAGCCTTGGGGCCGTCCGAGATACGCAGTATTTT
CASSLGAVRDTQYF
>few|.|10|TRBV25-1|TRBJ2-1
TGTGCCAGCTGGGGAAATGAGCAGTTCTTC
CASWGNEQFF
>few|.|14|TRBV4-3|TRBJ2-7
TGCGCCAGTAGTCACTTAAGGGGTGGGGACGAGCAGTACTTC
CASSHLRGGDEQYF
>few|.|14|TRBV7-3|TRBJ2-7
TGTGCCAGCAGCCCCGGAGGGGGCATCTACGAGCAGTACTTC
CASSPGGGIYEQYF
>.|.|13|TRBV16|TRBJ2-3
TGTGCCAGCAGCCAATCACGCTCAGATACGCAGTATTTT
CASSQSRSDTQYF
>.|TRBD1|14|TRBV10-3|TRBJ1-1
TGTGCCATCAGTGATCGGACAGGGGACACTGAAGCTTTCTTT
CAISDRTGDTEAFF
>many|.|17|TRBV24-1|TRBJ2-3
TGTGCCACCAGTGACCCCTTGGCGGTAACGGGCGCAGATACGCAGTATTTT
CATSDPLAVTGADTQYF
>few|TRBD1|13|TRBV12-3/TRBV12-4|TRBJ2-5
TGTGCCAGCAGTCGGACAGGGAAAGAGACCCAGTACTTC
CASSRTGKETQYF
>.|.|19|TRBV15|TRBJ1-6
TGTGCCACCAGCAGCGATTCCGGGACGTTAGCTCGATGGAATTCACCCCTCCACTTT
CATSSDSGTLARWNSPLHF
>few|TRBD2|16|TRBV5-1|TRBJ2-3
TGCGCCAGCAGCCCCGAGACTAGCGGGACTCTAGATACGCAGTATTTT
CASSPETSGTLDTQYF
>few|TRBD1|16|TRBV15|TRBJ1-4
TGTGCCACCAGCAGAGGAAGGACAGGGGTACTTGAAAAACTGTTTTTT
CATSRGRTGVLEKLFF
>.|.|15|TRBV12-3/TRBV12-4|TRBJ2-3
TGTGCCAGCAGTTCACCTAGGAGAAGCACAGATACGCAGTATTTT
CASSSPRRSTDTQYF
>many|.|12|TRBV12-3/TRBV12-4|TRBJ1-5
TGTGCCAGCCGTCGGACAGTTCAGCCCCAGCATTTT
CASRRTVQPQHF
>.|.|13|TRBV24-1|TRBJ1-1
TGTGCCACCAGTGAATCCGCGAACACTGAAGCTTTCTTT
CATSESANTEAFF
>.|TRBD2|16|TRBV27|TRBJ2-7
TGTGCCAGCCGCTACTCTGGACTAGCGGGGATATACGAGCAGTACTTC
CASRYSGLAGIYEQYF
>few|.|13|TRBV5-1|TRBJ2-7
TGCGCCAGCAGTAGCTCCCAGTCCTACGAGCAGTACTTC
CASSSSQSYEQYF
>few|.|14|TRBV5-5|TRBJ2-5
TGTGCCAGCAGCTTGTTCCAGGGTACAGAGACCCAGTACTTC
CASSLFQGTETQYF